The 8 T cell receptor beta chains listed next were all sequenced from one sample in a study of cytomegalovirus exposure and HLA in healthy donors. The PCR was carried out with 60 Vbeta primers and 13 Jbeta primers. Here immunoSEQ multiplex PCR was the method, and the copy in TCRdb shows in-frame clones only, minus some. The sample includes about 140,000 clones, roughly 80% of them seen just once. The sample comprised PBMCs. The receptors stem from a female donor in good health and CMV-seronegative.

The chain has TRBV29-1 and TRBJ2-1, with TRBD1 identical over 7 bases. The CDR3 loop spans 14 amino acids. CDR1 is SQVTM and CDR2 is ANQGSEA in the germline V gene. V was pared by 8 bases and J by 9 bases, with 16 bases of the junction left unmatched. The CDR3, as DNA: TGCAGCACCGGCCGGGACAGATCTACCGGTGAGCAGTTCTTC. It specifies CSTGRDRSTGEQFF.

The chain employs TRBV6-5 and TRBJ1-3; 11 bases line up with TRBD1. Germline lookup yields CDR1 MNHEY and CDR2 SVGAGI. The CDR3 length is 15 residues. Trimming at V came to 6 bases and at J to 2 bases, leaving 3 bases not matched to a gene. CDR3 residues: CASRQDRGPGNTIYF. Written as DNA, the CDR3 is TGTGCCAGCAGACAGGACAGGGGGCCTGGAAACACCATATATTTT.

This chain's CDR3 is CASSQAHRGQDGYTF. DNA of the CDR3: TGTGCCAGCAGCCAAGCCCACAGGGGGCAGGATGGCTACACCTTC. The chain is built from TRBV4-2 and TRBJ1-2; 9 nucleotides align to TRBD1. CDR1 and CDR2 from the germline V gene are LGHNA and YNFKEQ. The CDR3 is 15 residues long. V gave up 1 base and J gave up 6 bases; unmatched junction bases: 6.

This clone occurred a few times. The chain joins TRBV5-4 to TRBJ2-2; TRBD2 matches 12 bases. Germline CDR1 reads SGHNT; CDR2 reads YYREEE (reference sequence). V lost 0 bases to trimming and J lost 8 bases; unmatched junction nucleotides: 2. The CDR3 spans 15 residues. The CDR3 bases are TGTGCCAGCAGCTTGGAAGGACTAGCGGGAGGGGAGCTGTTTTTT. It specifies CASSLEGLAGGELFF.

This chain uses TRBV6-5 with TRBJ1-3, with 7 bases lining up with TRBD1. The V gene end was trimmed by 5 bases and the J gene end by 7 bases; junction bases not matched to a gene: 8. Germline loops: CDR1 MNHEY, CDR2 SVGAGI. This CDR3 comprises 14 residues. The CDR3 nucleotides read TGTGCCAGCAGTGATACGTACAGGGGTAACACCATATATTTT. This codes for CASSDTYRGNTIYF.

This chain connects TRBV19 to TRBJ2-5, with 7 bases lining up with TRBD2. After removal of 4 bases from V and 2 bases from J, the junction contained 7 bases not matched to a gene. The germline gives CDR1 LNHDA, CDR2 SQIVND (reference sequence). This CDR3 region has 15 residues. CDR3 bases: TGTGCCAGTAGTACGGCGGGGGTACTACAAGAGACCCAGTACTTC. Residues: CASSTAGVLQETQYF.

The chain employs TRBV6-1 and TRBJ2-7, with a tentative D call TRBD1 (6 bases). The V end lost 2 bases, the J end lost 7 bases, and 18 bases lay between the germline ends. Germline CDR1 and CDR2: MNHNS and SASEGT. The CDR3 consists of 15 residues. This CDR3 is CASSETGITSGEQYF. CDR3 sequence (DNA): TGTGCCAGCAGTGAAACAGGGATCACTTCGGGGGAGCAGTACTTC.

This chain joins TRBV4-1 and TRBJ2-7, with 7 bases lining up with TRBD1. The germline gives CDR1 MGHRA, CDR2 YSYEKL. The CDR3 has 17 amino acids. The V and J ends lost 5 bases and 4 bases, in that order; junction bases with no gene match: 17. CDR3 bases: TGCGCCAGCAGCGCGCTAACCGGGACAGTAACTTTTTACGAGCAGTACTTC. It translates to CASSALTGTVTFYEQYF.